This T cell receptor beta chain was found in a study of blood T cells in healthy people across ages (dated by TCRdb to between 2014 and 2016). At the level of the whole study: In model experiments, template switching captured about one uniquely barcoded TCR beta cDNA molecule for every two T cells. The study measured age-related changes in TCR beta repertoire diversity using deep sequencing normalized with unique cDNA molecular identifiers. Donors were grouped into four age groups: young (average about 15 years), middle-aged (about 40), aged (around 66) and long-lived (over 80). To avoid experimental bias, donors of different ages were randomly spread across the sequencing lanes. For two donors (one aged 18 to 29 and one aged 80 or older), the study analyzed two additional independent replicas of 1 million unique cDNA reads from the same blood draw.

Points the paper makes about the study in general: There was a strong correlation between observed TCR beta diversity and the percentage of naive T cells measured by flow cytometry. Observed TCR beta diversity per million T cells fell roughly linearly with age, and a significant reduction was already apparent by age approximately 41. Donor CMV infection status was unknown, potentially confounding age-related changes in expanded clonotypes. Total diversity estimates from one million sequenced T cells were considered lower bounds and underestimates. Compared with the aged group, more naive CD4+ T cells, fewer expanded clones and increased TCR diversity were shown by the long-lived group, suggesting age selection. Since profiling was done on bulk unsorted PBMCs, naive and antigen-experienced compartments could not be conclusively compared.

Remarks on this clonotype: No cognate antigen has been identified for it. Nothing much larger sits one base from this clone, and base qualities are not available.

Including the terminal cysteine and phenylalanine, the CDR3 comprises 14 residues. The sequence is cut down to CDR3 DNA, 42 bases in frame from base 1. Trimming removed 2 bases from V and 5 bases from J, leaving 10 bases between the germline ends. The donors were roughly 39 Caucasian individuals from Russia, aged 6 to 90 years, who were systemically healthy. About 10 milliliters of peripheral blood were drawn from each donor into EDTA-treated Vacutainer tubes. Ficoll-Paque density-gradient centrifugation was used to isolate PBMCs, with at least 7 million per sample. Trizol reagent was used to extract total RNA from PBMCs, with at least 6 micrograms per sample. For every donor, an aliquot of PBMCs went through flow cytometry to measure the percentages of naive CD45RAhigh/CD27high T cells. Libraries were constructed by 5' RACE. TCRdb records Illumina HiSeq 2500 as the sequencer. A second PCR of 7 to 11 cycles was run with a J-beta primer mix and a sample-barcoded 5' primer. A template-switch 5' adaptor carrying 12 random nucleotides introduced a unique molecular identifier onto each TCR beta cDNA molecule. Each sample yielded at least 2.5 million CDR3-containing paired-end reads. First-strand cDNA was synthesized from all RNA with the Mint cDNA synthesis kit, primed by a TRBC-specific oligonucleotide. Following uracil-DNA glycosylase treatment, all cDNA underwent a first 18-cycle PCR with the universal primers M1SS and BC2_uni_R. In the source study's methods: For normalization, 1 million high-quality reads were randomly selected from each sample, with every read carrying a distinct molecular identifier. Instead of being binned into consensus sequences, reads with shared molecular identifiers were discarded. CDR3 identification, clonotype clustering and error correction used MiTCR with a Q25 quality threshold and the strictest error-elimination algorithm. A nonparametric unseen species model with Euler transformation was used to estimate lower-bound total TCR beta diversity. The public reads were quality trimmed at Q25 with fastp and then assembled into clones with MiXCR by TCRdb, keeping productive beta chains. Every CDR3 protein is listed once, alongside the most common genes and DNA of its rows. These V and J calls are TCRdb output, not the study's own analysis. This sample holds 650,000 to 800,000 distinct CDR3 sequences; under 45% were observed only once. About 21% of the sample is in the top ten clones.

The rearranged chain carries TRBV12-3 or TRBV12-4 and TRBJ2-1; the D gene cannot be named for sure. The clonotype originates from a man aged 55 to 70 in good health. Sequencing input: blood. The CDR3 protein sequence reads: CASSLSGINNEQFF. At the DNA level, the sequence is TGTGCCAGCAGTTTATCAGGAATCAACAATGAGCAGTTCTTC.